The entry that follows covers one T cell receptor (beta chain) sequence. The sample originates from a study of shared clonotypes between healthy human individuals. The protocol was immunoSEQ multiplex PCR, while the TCRdb copy is restricted to in-frame clones and leaves out a portion. The sample consists of roughly 1,000,000 clones, around 78% of them appearing once. The specimen sequenced was memory CD4+ T cells from PBMCs. Subset described: CD45RA-negative fraction. The sequence derives from a man aged 18 to 29 in good health. Some clones in this sample may be carry-over from other donors' samples.

Written as DNA, the CDR3 is TGTGCCAGCAGCCGACAGGACTATAGGTACGAGCAGTACTTC. Amino acids: CASSRQDYRYEQYF. V and J are TRBV28 and TRBJ2-7; D tentatively fits TRBD1 or TRBD2 (6 bases each). Germline CDR1 is MDHEN and CDR2 is SYDVKM. This CDR3 comprises 14 residues. V was pared by 6 bases and J by 4 bases, with 16 bases between.